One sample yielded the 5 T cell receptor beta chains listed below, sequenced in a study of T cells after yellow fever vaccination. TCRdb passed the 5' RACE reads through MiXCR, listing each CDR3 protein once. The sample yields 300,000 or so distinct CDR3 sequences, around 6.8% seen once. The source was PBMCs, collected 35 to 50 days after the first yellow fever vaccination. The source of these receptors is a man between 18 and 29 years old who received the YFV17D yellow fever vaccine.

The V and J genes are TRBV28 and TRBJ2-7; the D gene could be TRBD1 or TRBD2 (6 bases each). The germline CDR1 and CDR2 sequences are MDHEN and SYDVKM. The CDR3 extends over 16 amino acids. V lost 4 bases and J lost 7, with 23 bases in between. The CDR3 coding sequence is TGTGCCAGCAGTTCACCGTCTGAGGGGGGATTAGGGGAGCAGTACGTC. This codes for CASSSPSEGGLGEQYV.

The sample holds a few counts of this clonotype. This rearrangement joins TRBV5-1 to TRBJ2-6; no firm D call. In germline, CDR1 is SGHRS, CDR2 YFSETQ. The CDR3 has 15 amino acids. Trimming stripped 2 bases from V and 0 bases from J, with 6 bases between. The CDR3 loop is CASSFDPSGANVLTF. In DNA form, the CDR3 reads TGCGCCAGCAGCTTCGACCCCTCTGGGGCCAACGTCCTGACTTTC.

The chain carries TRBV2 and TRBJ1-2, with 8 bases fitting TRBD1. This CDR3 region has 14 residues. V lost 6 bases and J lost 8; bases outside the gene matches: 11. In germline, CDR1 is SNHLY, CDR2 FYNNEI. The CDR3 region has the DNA TGTGCCAGCAGCAGCGACAGGGGTTCGGGAGGCTACACCTTC. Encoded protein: CASSSDRGSGGYTF. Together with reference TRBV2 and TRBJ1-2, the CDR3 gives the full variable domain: EPEVTQTPSHQVTQMGQEVILRCVPISNHLYFYWYRQILGQKVEFLVSFYNNEISEKSEIFDDQFSVERPDGSNFTLKIRSTKLEDSAMYFCASSSDRGSGGYTFGSGTRLTVV.

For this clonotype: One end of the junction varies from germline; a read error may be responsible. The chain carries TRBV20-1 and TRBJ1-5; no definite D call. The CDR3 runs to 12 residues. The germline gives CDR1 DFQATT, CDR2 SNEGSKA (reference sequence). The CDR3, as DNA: TGCAGTACTAGTCTACACAATCAGCCCCAGCATTTT. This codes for CSTSLHNQPQHF.

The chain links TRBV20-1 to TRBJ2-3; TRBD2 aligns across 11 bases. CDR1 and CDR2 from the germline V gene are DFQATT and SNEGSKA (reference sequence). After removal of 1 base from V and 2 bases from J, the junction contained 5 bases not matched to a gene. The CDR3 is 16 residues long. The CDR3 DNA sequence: TGCAGTGCTAGAGGGACGACTAGCGGGGCCACAGATACGCAGTATTTT. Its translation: CSARGTTSGATDTQYF.